These 9 T cell receptor beta chains were all obtained from the same sample, sequenced in a study of cytomegalovirus exposure and HLA in healthy donors. Primers included in the PCR were 60 Vbeta and 13 Jbeta primers. TCRdb's copy holds only in-frame clones and misses some; the assay was immunoSEQ multiplex PCR. The data hold some 90,000 clones, with roughly 77% observed a single time. Sequenced: PBMCs. The receptors here all came from a man aged 40-50 years in good health and CMV-seronegative.

The table lists this clone with a count of one. This chain uses TRBV19 with TRBJ1-5; D not resolved. Trimming shortened V by 4 bases and J by 3 bases, and 19 bases separated the two germline ends. This CDR3 spans 17 amino acids. Germline CDR1 reads LNHDA; CDR2 reads SQIVND (reference sequence). The CDR3, as DNA: TGTGCCAGTAGTACCATTCCATACCCGGTACCCAATCAGCCCCAGCATTTT. Protein sequence: CASSTIPYPVPNQPQHF.

The chain links TRBV6-1 to TRBJ1-2, with 7 bases lining up with TRBD1. The CDR3 is made up of 12 amino acids. Per the germline V gene, CDR1 is MNHNS and CDR2 is SASEGT. J gave up 8 bases and V 8 bases, and 8 bases lay outside the gene matches. The CDR3, as DNA: TGTGCCAGCCGGGACAGCCCTAACGGCTACACCTTC. Amino acid sequence: CASRDSPNGYTF.

In this sample, this clone turned up a few times. The chain couples TRBV6-5 to TRBJ1-2; D is possibly TRBD1 (6 bases). This CDR3 spans 13 amino acids. V lost 6 bases, J lost 3 bases, and 11 bases lay in between. Germline V gives CDR1 MNHEY, CDR2 SVGAGI. This CDR3 reads CASSRGQYYGYTF. Written as DNA, the CDR3 is TGTGCCAGCAGCCGGGGACAATACTATGGCTACACCTTC.

The chain combines TRBV27 with TRBJ1-5, with D unresolved. CDR3 length: 17 amino acids. Trimming cost V 1 base and J 4 bases, with 17 bases left between them. Germline lookup yields CDR1 MNHEY and CDR2 SMNVEV (reference sequence). CDR3 in amino acids: CASSLFTPQASNQPQHF. CDR3 in DNA: TGTGCCAGCAGTTTATTTACACCCCAGGCTTCGAATCAGCCCCAGCATTTT.

The J gene is TRBJ1-4, the V gene TRBV7-9, with D perhaps TRBD1 (5 bases). The germline gives CDR1 SEHNR, CDR2 FQNEAQ (reference sequence). This CDR3 has 15 amino acids. V was cut by 0 bases and J by 6 bases, with 11 bases left in between. This chain's CDR3 is CASSLALAGHEKLFF. In nucleotides, the CDR3 is TGTGCCAGCAGCTTAGCGCTGGCAGGGCATGAAAAACTGTTTTTT.

This clone was observed a single time. V usage is TRBV6-1 and J usage is TRBJ1-5, with a tentative D call TRBD1 (6 bases). Germline V gene lookup returns CDR1 MNHNS and CDR2 SASEGT. Trimming shortened V by 8 bases and J by 4 bases, and 9 bases separated the two germline ends. This CDR3 has 12 residues. CDR3 amino acids: CASRQGNQPQHF. CDR3 DNA: TGTGCCAGCCGGCAGGGGAATCAGCCCCAGCATTTT.

The chain combines TRBV7-9 with TRBJ2-3, with 10 bases matching TRBD2. V was pared by 1 base and J by 5 bases, with 6 bases of the junction left unmatched. Germline V gene data show CDR1 as SEHNR and CDR2 as FQNEAQ (reference sequence). The CDR3 consists of 16 residues. CDR3 sequence: CASSLVSGGYRDTQYF. CDR3 nucleotides: TGTGCCAGCAGCTTAGTTAGCGGGGGGTACAGAGATACGCAGTATTTT.

V usage is TRBV5-1 and J usage is TRBJ2-7, with 7 nucleotides matching TRBD1. J was trimmed by 3 bases and V by 4 bases; bases with no gene match: 10. The germline gives CDR1 SGHRS, CDR2 YFSETQ. The CDR3 loop spans 15 amino acids. The CDR3 region has the DNA TGCGCCAGCAGCCAAGCCGGGACAGCCTTCTACGAGCAGTACTTC. Its protein is CASSQAGTAFYEQYF. Filled out from reference TRBV5-1 and TRBJ2-7, the complete variable domain reads KAGVTQTPRYLIKTRGQQVTLSCSPISGHRSVSWYQQTPGQGLQFLFEYFSETQRNKGNFPGRFSGRQFSNSRSEMNVSTLELGDSALYLCASSQAGTAFYEQYFGPGTRLTVT.

This clone appeared a single time. The gene calls are TRBV19 and TRBJ1-6; TRBD1 agrees at 9 bases. Germline V lookup: CDR1 LNHDA, CDR2 SQIVND (reference sequence). This CDR3 contains 14 residues. The V and J ends lost 7 bases and 6 bases, in that order; junction bases with no gene match: 4. CDR3 amino acids: CASTKGQGNSPLHF. Here the CDR3 DNA reads TGTGCCAGTACTAAGGGACAGGGTAATTCACCCCTCCACTTT. Full variable domain (missing parts from reference TRBV19 and TRBJ1-6): DGGITQSPKYLFRKEGQNVTLSCEQNLNHDAMYWYRQDPGQGLRLIYYSQIVNDFQKGDIAEGYSVSREKKESFPLTVTSAQKNPTAFYLCASTKGQGNSPLHFGNGTRLTVT.